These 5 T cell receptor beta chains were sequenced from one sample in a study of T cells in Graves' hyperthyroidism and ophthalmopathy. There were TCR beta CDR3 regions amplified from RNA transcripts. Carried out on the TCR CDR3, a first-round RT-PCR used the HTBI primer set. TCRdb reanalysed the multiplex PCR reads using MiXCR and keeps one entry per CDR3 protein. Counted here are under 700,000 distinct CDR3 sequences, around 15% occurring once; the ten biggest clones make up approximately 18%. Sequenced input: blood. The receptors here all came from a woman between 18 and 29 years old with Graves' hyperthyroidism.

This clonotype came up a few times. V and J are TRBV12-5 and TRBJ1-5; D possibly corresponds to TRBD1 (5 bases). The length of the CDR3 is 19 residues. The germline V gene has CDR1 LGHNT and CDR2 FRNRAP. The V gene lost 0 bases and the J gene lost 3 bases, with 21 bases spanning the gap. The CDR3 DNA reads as TGTGCTAGTGGTTTGGTACGGCCGTGGGGGGGGGTTTTCAATCAGCCCCAGCATTTT. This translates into CASGLVRPWGGVFNQPQHF.

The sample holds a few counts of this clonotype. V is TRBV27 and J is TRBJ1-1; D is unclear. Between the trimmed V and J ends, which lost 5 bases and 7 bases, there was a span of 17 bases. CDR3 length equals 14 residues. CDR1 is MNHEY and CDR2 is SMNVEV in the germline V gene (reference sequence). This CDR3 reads CASSPTYSSLEAFF. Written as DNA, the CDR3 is TGTGCCAGCAGTCCCACTTATAGCAGCCTTGAAGCTTTCTTT.

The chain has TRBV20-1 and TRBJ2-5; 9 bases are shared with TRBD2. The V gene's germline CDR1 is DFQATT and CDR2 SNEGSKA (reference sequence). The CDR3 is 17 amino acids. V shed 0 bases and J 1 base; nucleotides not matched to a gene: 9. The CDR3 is CSARDLRTSVSQETQYF. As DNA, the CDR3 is TGCAGTGCTAGAGACCTCCGGACTAGCGTATCCCAAGAGACCCAGTACTTC.

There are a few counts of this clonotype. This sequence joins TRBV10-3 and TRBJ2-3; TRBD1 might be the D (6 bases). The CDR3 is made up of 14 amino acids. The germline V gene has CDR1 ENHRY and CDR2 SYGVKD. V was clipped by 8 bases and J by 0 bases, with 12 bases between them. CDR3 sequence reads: CAIEQGGSTDTQYF. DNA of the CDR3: TGTGCCATCGAACAGGGTGGGAGCACAGATACGCAGTATTTT.

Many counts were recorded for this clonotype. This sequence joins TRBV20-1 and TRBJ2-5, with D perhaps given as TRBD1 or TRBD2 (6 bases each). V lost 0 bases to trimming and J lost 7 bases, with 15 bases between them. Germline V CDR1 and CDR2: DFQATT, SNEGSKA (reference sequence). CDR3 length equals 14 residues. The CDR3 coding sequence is TGCAGTGCTAGAGATCCCAGGGGAGGTTGGACCCAGTACTTC. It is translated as CSARDPRGGWTQYF.